This T cell receptor beta chain stems from a study of Ad26.COV2.S vaccination and SARS-CoV-2 variants. Looked up from germline, CDR1 is MGHDK and CDR2 is SYGVNS. The CDR3 length is 11 residues. TCRdb's copy holds only in-frame clones and misses some; the assay was immunoSEQ multiplex PCR. The sample lists around 300,000 clones, less than 90% occurring once. The treatment: 15 to 20 received Ad26.COV2.S at low or high dose, single or two shots; about 5 received placebo; per-sample allocation not given. It was on day 63 after the first vaccine or placebo injection that samples were taken. Turning to this clone: An end of the junction differs from the germline gene, which may be a read error.

The source of this sequence is a person aged 18-65 years who received the Ad26.COV2.S COVID-19 vaccine or a placebo. The sequenced sample was peripheral blood, obtained in a trial of Ad26.COV2.S vaccine versus placebo. This chain uses TRBV25-1 with TRBJ1-1, with D unresolved. The CDR3 coding sequence is TGTGCCAGCAGCGAATACACTGAAGCTTTCTTT. Translated: CASSEYTEAFF.